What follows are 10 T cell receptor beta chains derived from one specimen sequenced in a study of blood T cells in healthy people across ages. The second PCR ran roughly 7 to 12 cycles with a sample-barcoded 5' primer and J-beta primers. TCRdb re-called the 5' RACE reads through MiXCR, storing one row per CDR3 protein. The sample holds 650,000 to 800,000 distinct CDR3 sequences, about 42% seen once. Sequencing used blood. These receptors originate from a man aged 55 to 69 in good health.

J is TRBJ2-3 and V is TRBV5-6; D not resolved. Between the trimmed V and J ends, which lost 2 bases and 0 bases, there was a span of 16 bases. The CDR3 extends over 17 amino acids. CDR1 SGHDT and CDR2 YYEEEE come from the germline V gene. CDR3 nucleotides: TGTGCCAGCAGCTTTCACCTAAACCCTTCTAGCACAGATACGCAGTATTTT. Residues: CASSFHLNPSSTDTQYF.

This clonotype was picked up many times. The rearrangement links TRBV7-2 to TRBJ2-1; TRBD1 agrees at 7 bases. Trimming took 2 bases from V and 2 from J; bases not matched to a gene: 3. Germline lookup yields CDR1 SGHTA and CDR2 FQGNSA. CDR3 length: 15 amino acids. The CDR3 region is CASSLSQGAYNEQFF. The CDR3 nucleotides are TGTGCCAGCAGCTTATCGCAGGGGGCCTACAATGAGCAGTTCTTC.

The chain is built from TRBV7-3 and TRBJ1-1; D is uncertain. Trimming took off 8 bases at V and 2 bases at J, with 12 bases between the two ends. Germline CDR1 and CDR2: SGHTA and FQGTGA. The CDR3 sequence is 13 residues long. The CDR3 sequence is CASGRKANTEAFF. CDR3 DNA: TGTGCCAGCGGCAGAAAGGCTAACACTGAAGCTTTCTTT.

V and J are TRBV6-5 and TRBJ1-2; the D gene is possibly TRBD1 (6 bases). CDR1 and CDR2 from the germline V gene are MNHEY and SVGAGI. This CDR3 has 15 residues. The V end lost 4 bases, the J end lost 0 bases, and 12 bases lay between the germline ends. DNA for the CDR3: TGTGCCAGCAGTTGCAGTACAGGGTCTAACTATGGCTACACCTTC. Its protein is CASSCSTGSNYGYTF.

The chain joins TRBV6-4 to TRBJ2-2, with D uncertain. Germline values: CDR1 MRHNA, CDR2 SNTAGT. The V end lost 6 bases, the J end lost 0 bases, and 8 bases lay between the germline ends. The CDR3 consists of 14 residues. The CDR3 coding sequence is TGTGCCAGCAGAAGGGCAGCGAACACCGGGGAGCTGTTTTTT. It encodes CASRRAANTGELFF.

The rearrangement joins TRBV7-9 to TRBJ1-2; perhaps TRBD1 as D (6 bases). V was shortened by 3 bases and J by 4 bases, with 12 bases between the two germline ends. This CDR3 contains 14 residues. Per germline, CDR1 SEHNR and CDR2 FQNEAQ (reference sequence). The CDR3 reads CASSFPGGAYGYTF. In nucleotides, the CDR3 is TGTGCCAGCAGCTTTCCGGGGGGCGCCTATGGCTACACCTTC.

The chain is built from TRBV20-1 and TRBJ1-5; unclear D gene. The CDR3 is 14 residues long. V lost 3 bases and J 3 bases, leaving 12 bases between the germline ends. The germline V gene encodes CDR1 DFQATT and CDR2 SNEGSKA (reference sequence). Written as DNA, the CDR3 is TGCAGTGCTAGGAATGGGCAAGTCAATCAGCCCCAGCATTTT. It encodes CSARNGQVNQPQHF.

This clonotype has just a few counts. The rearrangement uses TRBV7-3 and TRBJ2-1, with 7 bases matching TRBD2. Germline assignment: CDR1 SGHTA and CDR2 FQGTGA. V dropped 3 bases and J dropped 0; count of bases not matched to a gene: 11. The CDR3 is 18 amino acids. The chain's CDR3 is CASSFPLSGLVSYNEQFF. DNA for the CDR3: TGTGCCAGCAGCTTCCCCCTCAGCGGACTAGTCTCCTACAATGAGCAGTTCTTC.

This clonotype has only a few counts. The DNA for the CDR3 is TGCAGTGCTCGGACTAGCGCAGAGACCCAGTACTTC. Its translation is CSARTSAETQYF. The V gene is TRBV20-1, the J gene TRBJ2-5; 9 bases line up with TRBD2. CDR3 length equals 12 residues. Trimming removed 5 bases from V and 4 bases from J; junction bases left unmatched: 2. CDR1 and CDR2 (germline): DFQATT, SNEGSKA (reference sequence).

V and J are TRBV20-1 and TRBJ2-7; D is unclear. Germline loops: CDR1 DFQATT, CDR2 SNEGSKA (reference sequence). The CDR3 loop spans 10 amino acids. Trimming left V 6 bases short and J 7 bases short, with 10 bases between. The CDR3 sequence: CSAVTNEQYF. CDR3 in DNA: TGCAGTGCCGTTACCAATGAGCAGTACTTC.